This entry concerns a single T cell receptor beta chain. In the original analysis: It was from reference gene primer amplification that nucleated cell counts were estimated. Clones were sequenced by immunoSEQ multiplex PCR, and TCRdb holds only the in-frame ones, with some missing. Clone size and V and J calls were adopted from that table, with D and trimming inferred from the DNA. The sample records roughly 80,000 clones, approximately 78% being singletons. Germline V gene sequence: CDR1 SGDLS, CDR2 YYNGEE. Trimming cost V 4 bases and J 1 base; bases outside gene matches: 3. The CDR3 is 14 residues long. These data originate in a study of blood T cell repertoires in COVID-19. Study in general: Spain, Italy and the United States supplied samples that represented acute and convalescent COVID-19. T cells, B-cell-depleted T cells, or PBMCs supplied cDNA or gDNA.

The V and J genes are TRBV9 and TRBJ1-1, with 8 bases aligning to TRBD1. The sequence came from a human donor in a cohort sampled during active COVID-19. The sequenced sample consisted of peripheral blood. CDR3 DNA sequence: TGTGCCAGCAGCCCTGGGACAGGGAACACTGAAGCTTTCTTT. Translation gives CASSPGTGNTEAFF.